What follows is one TCR beta chain and its context. The data were obtained in a study of blood T cell repertoires in COVID-19. Looking at the study overall: PBMCs, B-cell-depleted T cells, or T cells were the source of the cDNA or gDNA that made up the material.

In the source study's methods: Reference gene primers were amplified, and this amplification served to estimate nucleated cell counts. The data were produced by immunoSEQ multiplex PCR, yet TCRdb's version contains in-frame clones alone and is incomplete. D and trimming come from the DNA, and the V and J calls and clone size come from that table. The repertoire consists of some 40,000 clones, with more than 85% occurring once and the leading ten covering roughly 18%. V gave up 5 bases and J gave up 12 bases; unmatched junction bases: 9. The CDR3 totals 15 residues. CDR1 and CDR2 from the germline V gene are LNHDA and SQIVND (reference sequence).

This sequence originates from a man aged 65-85 years with acute or convalescent COVID-19. The source material was peripheral blood. The chain combines TRBV19 with TRBJ2-1; 14 positions agree with TRBD2. The CDR3 bases are TGTGCCAGTAGTCCAGGGACTAGCGGGAGCGCGGCGCAGTTCTTC. Protein sequence: CASSPGTSGSAAQFF.